A single sample gave rise to the 24 T cell receptor beta chains below, sequenced in a study of blood T cells in healthy people across ages. Alongside a J-beta primer mix, a sample-barcoded 5' primer served in a second PCR lasting about 7 to 11 cycles. TCRdb processed the 5' RACE reads anew with MiXCR; each CDR3 protein has one entry. The table shows about 1.5 million distinct CDR3 sequences, with approximately 39% occurring only once. Material for sequencing was blood. Source of these receptors: a woman younger than 30 in good health.

This clonotype was observed many times. The V call is TRBV3-1, the J call TRBJ2-5; D not certain. Between the trimmed V and J ends, which lost 0 bases and 4 bases, there was a span of 9 bases. The CDR3 sequence is 14 residues long. Per germline, CDR1 LGHDT and CDR2 YNNKEL (reference sequence). This chain's CDR3 is CASSQDGSRETQYF. Here the CDR3 DNA reads TGTGCCAGCAGCCAAGATGGGTCGCGAGAGACCCAGTACTTC.

This clonotype was counted only a few times. The chain recombines TRBV9 with TRBJ1-2, with D possibly being TRBD1 (5 bases). V was cut by 2 bases and J by 8 bases, with 13 bases left in between. This CDR3 region has 13 residues. CDR1 and CDR2 from the germline V gene are SGDLS and YYNGEE. CDR3 residues: CASSVSSGPGYTF. As DNA, the CDR3 is TGTGCCAGCAGCGTGTCTTCAGGGCCAGGCTACACCTTC.

The chain joins TRBV29-1 to TRBJ2-7, with 9 bases that match TRBD1. The CDR3 has 11 amino acids. After removal of 7 bases from V and 5 bases from J, the junction contained 3 bases not matched to a gene. Germline CDR1 is SQVTM and CDR2 is ANQGSEA. The CDR3 loop is CSAGTGNEQYF. The CDR3 region has the DNA TGCAGCGCCGGGACAGGGAACGAGCAGTACTTC.

This clonotype was counted between two and nine times. The V call is TRBV6-6, the J call TRBJ1-2, with D possibly matching TRBD1 (5 bases). This CDR3 is 13 amino acids long. Germline CDR1 is MNHNY and CDR2 is SVGAGI (reference sequence). The germline V and J ends were trimmed by 6 bases and 6 bases, with 14 bases remaining between them. CDR3 residues: CASRQGNVDGYTF. CDR3 DNA sequence: TGTGCCAGCAGGCAGGGAAATGTGGATGGCTACACCTTC.

The sample holds a few counts of this clonotype. The genes are TRBV20-1 and TRBJ2-1; 7 bases are a match to TRBD2. The DNA end is a closer match to TRBJ2-7, so the J assignment may be wrong. Germline V gene lookup returns CDR1 DFQATT and CDR2 SNEGSKA (reference sequence). The CDR3 has 14 residues. The CDR3 protein is CSARDYGRYNEQYF. The DNA of the CDR3 is TGCAGTGCTAGAGATTACGGGAGGTACAATGAGCAGTACTTC.

This clonotype has a handful of counts. The chain has TRBV20-1 and TRBJ2-1, with D perhaps TRBD2 (6 bases). V was cut by 4 bases and J by 3 bases, with 19 bases left in between. Germline V gives CDR1 DFQATT, CDR2 SNEGSKA (reference sequence). The CDR3 consists of 16 residues. DNA for the CDR3: TGCAGTGCTATGCTCGTTACTAGCTTCCGCTACAATGAGCAGTTCTTC. It codes for CSAMLVTSFRYNEQFF.

The chain employs TRBV29-1 and TRBJ2-1; TRBD2 matches 14 bases. CDR3 length: 13 amino acids. Germline trimming cut 7 bases from V and 7 bases from J; bases unmatched to any gene: 3. Germline CDR1 SQVTM, CDR2 ANQGSEA. CDR3 in amino acids: CSGTSGGYNEQFF. In DNA, the CDR3 is TGCAGCGGGACTAGCGGGGGGTATAATGAGCAGTTCTTC.

Comment on this clonotype: Mismatch with germline at one junction end may stem from a read error. The chain recombines TRBV11-2 with TRBJ2-1; TRBD2 is a possible D gene (6 bases). Germline CDR1 is SGHAT and CDR2 is FQNNGV. There are 15 residues in the CDR3. Here the CDR3 reads CASSLEAGDYNEQLF. As DNA, the CDR3 is TGTGCCAGCAGCTTAGAAGCGGGTGATTACAATGAGCAGTTATTC.

This rearrangement joins TRBV9 to TRBJ2-5, with a possible D match to TRBD2 (7 bases). The J call could be wrong; TRBJ2-7 is a better fit for the DNA end. Germline assignment: CDR1 SGDLS and CDR2 YYNGEE. This CDR3 spans 14 amino acids. CDR3: CASSVGGGVNEQYF. The CDR3 region has the DNA TGTGCCAGCAGCGTAGGGGGGGGCGTCAACGAGCAGTACTTC.

The chain joins TRBV12-3 or TRBV12-4 to TRBJ1-1; D unresolved. V lost 5 bases to trimming and J lost 4 bases, with 14 bases between them. The CDR3 length is 14 residues. The CDR3 reads CASSPGFAVTEAFF. As DNA, the CDR3 is TGTGCCAGCAGTCCGGGGTTTGCCGTCACTGAAGCTTTCTTT.

Only a few counts were recorded for this clonotype. The gene calls are TRBV29-1 and TRBJ2-2; D may be TRBD1 (6 bases). The CDR3 sequence is 14 residues long. V was cut by 6 bases and J by 3 bases, with 14 bases left in between. Germline V gene data show CDR1 as SQVTM and CDR2 as ANQGSEA. CDR3 sequence (DNA): TGCAGCGTCGCCCAGGGGTGGGACACCGGGGAGCTGTTTTTT. It encodes CSVAQGWDTGELFF.

For the CDR3, the DNA is TGTGCCAGCAGCCAGGGACGTCACAATCAGCCCCAGCATTTT. Protein: CASSQGRHNQPQHF. The chain links TRBV3-1 to TRBJ1-5; the D gene is possibly TRBD1 (5 bases). The V end lost 3 bases, the J end lost 3 bases, and 9 bases lay between the germline ends. The CDR3 is 14 amino acids. Germline-derived CDR1 and CDR2 are LGHDT and YNNKEL (reference sequence).

As concerns this clonotype: One end of the junction is discordant with germline, which a read error may explain. This chain connects TRBV7-2 to TRBJ1-2, with D maybe TRBD1 (6 bases). CDR1 and CDR2 (germline): SGHTA, FQGNSA. The CDR3 spans 15 residues. The CDR3 DNA reads as TGTGCCAGCAGCTTAGATTACAGGGATAACTATGTCTACACCTTC. Its translation: CASSLDYRDNYVYTF. Supplemented by reference TRBV7-2 and TRBJ1-2, the full variable domain reads GAGVSQSPSNKVTEKGKDVELRCDPISGHTALYWYRQSLGQGLEFLIYFQGNSAPDKSGLPSDRFSAERTGGSVSTLTIQRTQQEDSAVYLCASSLDYRDNYVYTFGSGTRLTVV.

CDR3 amino acids: CASSVPTGNFWSYNEQYF. As DNA, the CDR3 is TGTGCCAGCAGCGTACCCACAGGGAACTTTTGGTCCTACAATGAGCAGTACTTC. This rearrangement joins TRBV7-2 to TRBJ2-7, with D perhaps matching TRBD1 (6 bases). Germline V gives CDR1 SGHTA, CDR2 FQGNSA. V was clipped by 5 bases and J by 7 bases, with 30 bases between them. The CDR3 consists of 18 residues.

Comment on this clonotype: One junction end disagrees with the germline gene, perhaps due to a read error. The chain couples TRBV6-6 to TRBJ1-4, with 9 bases identical to TRBD1. The CDR3 consists of 16 residues. The germline CDR1 and CDR2 sequences are MNHNY and SVGAGI (reference sequence). CDR3 coding DNA: TGTGCCAGCAGTTACTCCTGGACAGGGGAACGGTCAAAAATGTTTTTT. It codes for CASSYSWTGERSKMFF.

This clonotype has a handful of counts. DNA for the CDR3: TGCGCCAGCAGCTGGTACCAGGGCTCCTACGAGCAGTACTTC. Its protein product is CASSWYQGSYEQYF. This rearrangement joins TRBV5-1 to TRBJ2-7, with a weak D call TRBD1 (5 bases). Germline-derived CDR1 and CDR2 are SGHRS and YFSETQ. The CDR3 covers 14 residues. V was pared by 3 bases and J by 0 bases, with 10 bases between.

This clonotype occurred a few times. The chain recombines TRBV5-1 with TRBJ2-5; D is perhaps TRBD1 (5 bases). V gave up 3 bases and J gave up 3 bases, with 15 bases separating them. There are 15 residues in the CDR3. Germline CDR1 SGHRS, CDR2 YFSETQ. CDR3: CASSSGHLPEETQYF. For the CDR3, the DNA is TGCGCCAGCAGCTCCGGACACCTACCTGAAGAGACCCAGTACTTC.

This chain links TRBV6-2 or TRBV6-3 with TRBJ2-1; D gene uncertain. Trimming removed 0 bases at V and 12 bases at J, with 9 bases between. This CDR3 has 12 amino acids. CDR1 and CDR2 (germline): MNHEY, SVGEGT. DNA of the CDR3: TGTGCCAGCAGTTACTCCGGAGCCAGGCAGTTCTTC. Translation gives CASSYSGARQFF.

The J gene is TRBJ1-5, the V gene TRBV12-5; no firm D call. Germline loops: CDR1 LGHNT, CDR2 FRNRAP. V lost 7 bases, J lost 4 bases, and 11 bases lay in between. The CDR3 covers 13 residues. The CDR3 DNA sequence: TGTGCTAGTGCCGAACAGTGGAATCAGCCCCAGCATTTT. Translation: CASAEQWNQPQHF.

With respect to this clonotype: Being one base from a much bigger clone, this may be a read error. V is TRBV12-3 or TRBV12-4 and J is TRBJ2-7, with D tentatively TRBD2 (6 bases). Deletions cut 8 bases from V and 1 base from J, with 18 bases between. The CDR3 runs to 15 residues. The CDR3: CASGISGGGSYEQYF. DNA of the CDR3: TGTGCCAGCGGGATTAGCGGAGGAGGATCCTACGAGCAGTACTTC.

This rearrangement joins TRBV27 to TRBJ1-1; maybe TRBD1 (6 bases). Deletions cut 3 bases from V and 6 bases from J, with 14 bases between. Germline values: CDR1 MNHEY, CDR2 SMNVEV (reference sequence). The CDR3 runs 14 residues. The chain's CDR3 is CASSFGRGGSEAFF. The CDR3 nucleotides read TGTGCCAGCAGTTTCGGCCGAGGGGGTTCTGAAGCTTTCTTT.

The chain recombines TRBV12-3 or TRBV12-4 with TRBJ2-1; 10 nucleotides line up with TRBD2. This CDR3 region has 16 residues. Trimming took 4 bases from V and 6 from J; bases not matched to a gene: 9. CDR3 sequence (DNA): TGTGCCAGCAGTTCCCGTGCTAGCGGGGGACCCAATGAGCAGTTCTTC. Translation gives CASSSRASGGPNEQFF.

The chain recombines TRBV3-1 with TRBJ2-2; 10 positions agree with TRBD1. With 4 bases clipped from V and 5 bases from J, the junction kept 4 bases outside the gene matches. The CDR3 contains 15 residues. Germline assignment: CDR1 LGHDT and CDR2 YNNKEL (reference sequence). The CDR3 DNA sequence: TGTGCCAGCAGCCGGGGGACAGGGGTAACCGGGGAGCTGTTTTTT. It yields the protein CASSRGTGVTGELFF.

As regards this clonotype: One end of the junction varies from germline; a read error may be responsible. The chain is built from TRBV4-3 and TRBJ2-1; 7 nucleotides agree with TRBD2. The CDR3 length is 17 residues. The germline CDR1 and CDR2 sequences are LGHNA and YSLEER. Written as DNA, the CDR3 is TGCGCCGGCAGCCATCCCCCGGGGGATAGCGGGTACAATGAGCAGTTCTTC. Protein product: CAGSHPPGDSGYNEQFF.